Below, 23 T cell receptor beta chains from the same sample are listed, as sequenced in a study of cytomegalovirus exposure and HLA in healthy donors. The PCR ran on 60 Vbeta and 13 Jbeta primers. Using immunoSEQ multiplex PCR, the repertoire was profiled, and TCRdb retains in-frame clones only, with some absent. The sample holds fewer than 200,000 clones, about 76% seen once. Specimen: PBMCs. All receptors derive from a female donor in good health and CMV-seronegative.

CDR3 in DNA: TGTGCCAGCAGCGTAGGAGGCGGGAGCACAGATACGCAGTATTTT. It encodes CASSVGGGSTDTQYF. The V call is TRBV9, the J call TRBJ2-3; D is perhaps TRBD2 (5 bases). V lost 0 bases and J 0 bases, leaving 8 bases between the germline ends. CDR1 is SGDLS, CDR2 YYNGEE, per germline. The CDR3 consists of 15 residues.

This sequence joins TRBV28 and TRBJ2-7; D not resolved. Germline V gene sequence: CDR1 MDHEN, CDR2 SYDVKM. The CDR3 covers 16 residues. With 4 bases removed from V and 0 bases from J, the gap between germline ends came to 16 bases. The chain's CDR3 is CASSSPNSALSYEQYF. CDR3 DNA sequence: TGTGCCAGCAGTTCCCCAAACAGTGCTCTCTCCTACGAGCAGTACTTC.

The V call is TRBV7-3, the J call TRBJ1-1; a possible D gene is TRBD1 (6 bases). This CDR3 is 15 amino acids long. Trimming took off 5 bases at V and 4 bases at J, with 17 bases between the two ends. Germline-derived CDR1 and CDR2 are SGHTA and FQGTGA. This CDR3 reads CASSVQQGGITEAFF. The CDR3 DNA sequence: TGTGCCAGCAGCGTTCAACAGGGAGGGATCACTGAAGCTTTCTTT. The whole variable domain, filled in from reference TRBV7-3 and TRBJ1-1, reads GAGVSQTPSNKVTEKGKYVELRCDPISGHTALYWYRQSLGQGPEFLIYFQGTGAADDSGLPNDRFFAVRPEGSVSTLKIQRTERGDSAVYLCASSVQQGGITEAFFGQGTRLTVV.

The chain links TRBV29-1 to TRBJ1-5; 10 bases are shared with TRBD1. V was pared by 4 bases and J by 2 bases, with 2 bases of the junction left unmatched. Germline CDR1 and CDR2: SQVTM and ANQGSEA. The CDR3 is 14 amino acids. CDR3 region: CSVGGQGGNQPQHF. The CDR3 coding sequence is TGCAGCGTTGGAGGACAGGGGGGCAATCAGCCCCAGCATTTT. Drawing the rest from reference TRBV29-1 and TRBJ1-5, the complete variable domain is SAVISQKPSRDICQRGTSLTIQCQVDSQVTMMFWYRQQPGQSLTLIATANQGSEATYESGFVIDKFPISRPNLTFSTLTVSNMSPEDSSIYLCSVGGQGGNQPQHFGDGTRLSIL.

The chain is built from TRBV5-1 and TRBJ2-4; TRBD2 agrees at 9 bases. With 0 bases clipped from V and 7 bases from J, the junction kept 5 bases outside the gene matches. The germline CDR1 and CDR2 sequences are SGHRS and YFSETQ. The CDR3 has 15 residues. The CDR3 spells CASSLELAGVNIQYF. CDR3 coding DNA: TGCGCCAGCAGCTTGGAGTTAGCGGGAGTTAACATTCAGTACTTC.

The chain employs TRBV28 and TRBJ1-5; the D gene is possibly TRBD1 (5 bases). The CDR3 sequence is 14 residues long. Germline V gene sequence: CDR1 MDHEN, CDR2 SYDVKM. Trimming took 7 bases from V and 7 from J, leaving 17 bases between them. As DNA, the CDR3 is TGTGCCAGCAACCCGGGACTCTACGGGCAGCCCCAGCATTTT. It is translated as CASNPGLYGQPQHF.

This clone appeared a single time. The chain employs TRBV9 and TRBJ2-1, with 14 bases lining up with TRBD2. CDR1 SGDLS and CDR2 YYNGEE come from the germline V gene. Trimming at V came to 5 bases and at J to 5 bases, leaving 6 bases not matched to a gene. The CDR3 loop spans 16 amino acids. CDR3 coding DNA: TGTGCCAGCAGGGAGGGACTAGCGGGAGCAAACAATGAGCAGTTCTTC. This codes for CASREGLAGANNEQFF.

This clone was detected a few times. In DNA form, the CDR3 reads TGCGCCAGCAGCAATGGACAGCCGAACACTGAAGCTTTCTTT. Protein sequence: CASSNGQPNTEAFF. The chain has TRBV5-1 and TRBJ1-1, with D possibly being TRBD1 (6 bases). Deletions cut 4 bases from V and 1 base from J, with 11 bases between. Germline V lookup: CDR1 SGHRS, CDR2 YFSETQ. This CDR3 has 14 amino acids. The whole variable domain, remainder taken from reference TRBV5-1 and TRBJ1-1, is KAGVTQTPRYLIKTRGQQVTLSCSPISGHRSVSWYQQTPGQGLQFLFEYFSETQRNKGNFPGRFSGRQFSNSRSEMNVSTLELGDSALYLCASSNGQPNTEAFFGQGTRLTVV.

The table lists this clone with a few counts. This chain uses TRBV27 with TRBJ1-1, with 8 bases lining up with TRBD1. Germline-derived CDR1 and CDR2 are MNHEY and SMNVEV (reference sequence). The CDR3 runs to 16 residues. V trimming: 6 bases; J trimming: 3 bases; junction bases outside the gene matches: 12. The CDR3 loop reads CASSPRTGNLHTEAFF. In DNA, the CDR3 is TGTGCCAGCAGCCCCAGGACAGGGAATCTGCACACTGAAGCTTTCTTT.

The CDR3 sequence: CASSLLGRDTEAFF. The CDR3 nucleotides read TGTGCCAGCAGCCTCCTCGGGCGGGACACTGAAGCTTTCTTT. The chain has TRBV7-9 and TRBJ1-1; D unresolved. The CDR3 covers 14 residues. CDR1 is SEHNR and CDR2 is FQNEAQ in the germline V gene (reference sequence). Trimming took 5 bases from V and 3 from J, leaving 13 bases between them. Complete variable domain (other parts from reference TRBV7-9 and TRBJ1-1): DTGVSQNPRHKITKRGQNVTFRCDPISEHNRLYWYRQTLGQGPEFLTYFQNEAQLEKSRLLSDRFSAERPKGSFSTLEIQRTEQGDSAMYLCASSLLGRDTEAFFGQGTRLTVV.

The chain is built from TRBV6-5 and TRBJ2-3, with no clear D. The V gene lost 0 bases and the J gene lost 6 bases, with 7 bases spanning the gap. The CDR3 extends over 13 amino acids. Germline-derived CDR1 and CDR2 are MNHEY and SVGAGI. Here the CDR3 reads CASSYSTSDTQYF. CDR3 DNA sequence: TGTGCCAGCAGTTACTCGACTTCCGATACGCAGTATTTT.

The rearrangement joins TRBV19 to TRBJ2-1, with a tentative D call TRBD1 (5 bases). This CDR3 comprises 13 residues. The V gene's germline CDR1 is LNHDA and CDR2 SQIVND (reference sequence). Trimming shortened V by 3 bases and J by 6 bases, and 9 bases separated the two germline ends. The CDR3: CASSMGRGNEQFF. CDR3 bases: TGTGCCAGTAGTATGGGAAGGGGCAATGAGCAGTTCTTC.

This chain joins TRBV5-1 and TRBJ1-4; possibly TRBD1 for D (5 bases). Per germline, CDR1 SGHRS and CDR2 YFSETQ. V lost 0 bases to trimming and J lost 4 bases, with 13 bases between them. The CDR3 consists of 16 residues. DNA of the CDR3: TGCGCCAGCAGCTTGGCCGGCCTGGGGGGTAATGAAAAACTGTTTTTT. The encoded protein is CASSLAGLGGNEKLFF.

The rearrangement links TRBV7-2 to TRBJ2-5, with TRBD1 identical over 10 bases. Germline V gives CDR1 SGHTA, CDR2 FQGNSA. Trimming cost V 1 base and J 7 bases; bases outside gene matches: 3. The CDR3 totals 14 residues. This CDR3 is CASSLGGTGATQYF. CDR3 nucleotide sequence: TGTGCCAGCAGCTTAGGAGGGACAGGGGCGACCCAGTACTTC. Complete variable domain (other parts from reference TRBV7-2 and TRBJ2-5): GAGVSQSPSNKVTEKGKDVELRCDPISGHTALYWYRQSLGQGLEFLIYFQGNSAPDKSGLPSDRFSAERTGGSVSTLTIQRTQQEDSAVYLCASSLGGTGATQYFGPGTRLLVL.

The chain uses TRBV7-9 and TRBJ1-6; D may be TRBD1 (6 bases). CDR3 size: 15 residues. The germline CDR1 and CDR2 sequences are SEHNR and FQNEAQ (reference sequence). The germline V and J ends were trimmed by 3 bases and 7 bases, with 13 bases remaining between them. The chain's CDR3 is CASSFSGGRNSPLHF. The CDR3 coding sequence is TGTGCCAGCAGCTTTTCGGGGGGGCGGAATTCACCCCTCCACTTT. The whole variable domain, remainder taken from reference TRBV7-9 and TRBJ1-6, is DTGVSQNPRHKITKRGQNVTFRCDPISEHNRLYWYRQTLGQGPEFLTYFQNEAQLEKSRLLSDRFSAERPKGSFSTLEIQRTEQGDSAMYLCASSFSGGRNSPLHFGNGTRLTVT.

The chain employs TRBV27 and TRBJ2-2, with 7 bases identical to TRBD1. Per germline, CDR1 MNHEY and CDR2 SMNVEV (reference sequence). The CDR3 loop spans 13 amino acids. The J segment lost 6 bases and the V segment lost 4 bases, leaving 2 bases of the junction unmatched. The DNA for the CDR3 is TGTGCCAGCAGTTCGACAGGGTCCGGGGAGCTGTTTTTT. It yields the protein CASSSTGSGELFF.

This clone was detected only once. The rearrangement uses TRBV4-2 and TRBJ2-7, with 9 bases aligning to TRBD2. This CDR3 is 18 amino acids long. V shed 2 bases, J shed 4 bases, and the junction held 15 bases outside the gene matches. Germline V gene sequence: CDR1 LGHNA, CDR2 YNFKEQ. CDR3 sequence reads: CASSQTPGGASGTYEQYF. In DNA form, the CDR3 reads TGTGCCAGCAGCCAAACTCCGGGGGGGGCTAGCGGGACTTACGAGCAGTACTTC.

The chain uses TRBV6-4 and TRBJ2-7; 10 bases align to TRBD1. The length of the CDR3 is 14 residues. V shed 3 bases, J shed 6 bases, and the junction held 5 bases outside the gene matches. CDR1 and CDR2 (germline): MRHNA, SNTAGT. The CDR3 sequence: CASSERDRGCEQYF. CDR3 nucleotides: TGTGCCAGCAGTGAGCGGGACAGGGGTTGCGAGCAGTACTTC.

This chain connects TRBV11-2 to TRBJ1-2; D is undetermined. CDR3 length equals 12 residues. The germline CDR1 and CDR2 sequences are SGHAT and FQNNGV. V was clipped by 7 bases and J by 5 bases, with 11 bases between them. The CDR3 nucleotides are TGTGCCAGCACCGGGAGCACGTATGGCTACACCTTC. This encodes CASTGSTYGYTF.

The chain is built from TRBV7-9 and TRBJ1-1, with TRBD1 matching over 8 bases. This CDR3 has 14 amino acids. CDR1 SEHNR and CDR2 FQNEAQ come from the germline V gene (reference sequence). The V segment lost 6 bases and the J segment 3 bases; nucleotides outside the gene matches: 6. This CDR3 is CASRLDRADTEAFF. CDR3 in DNA: TGTGCCAGCAGACTGGACAGGGCGGACACTGAAGCTTTCTTT.

This sequence joins TRBV9 and TRBJ2-5; 10 nucleotides align to TRBD2. The CDR3 spans 17 residues. The germline gives CDR1 SGDLS, CDR2 YYNGEE. J lost 5 bases, V lost 4 bases, and 14 bases had no gene match. The CDR3 protein is CASSSAGEAGGGETQYF. The CDR3 DNA reads TGTGCCAGCAGCTCCGCTGGAGAAGCGGGAGGGGGTGAGACCCAGTACTTC.

On this clone itself: This same CDR3 is encoded by further DNA sequences in the sample. J is TRBJ1-1 and V is TRBV19, with D tentatively TRBD1 (6 bases). V was trimmed by 3 bases and J by 1 base, leaving 6 bases between them. CDR1 LNHDA and CDR2 SQIVND come from the germline V gene (reference sequence). There are 13 residues in the CDR3. Written as DNA, the CDR3 is TGTGCCAGTAGTATCAGGGGGAACACTGAAGCTTTCTTT. It translates to CASSIRGNTEAFF.

This clone was recorded once. In the same sample, other DNA sequences code for this CDR3. The chain recombines TRBV5-1 with TRBJ1-1; 10 bases map to TRBD1. V dropped 7 bases and J dropped 2; count of bases not matched to a gene: 5. The germline gives CDR1 SGHRS, CDR2 YFSETQ. The CDR3 spans 14 residues. CDR3 in amino acids: CASLTGGINTEAFF. DNA for the CDR3: TGCGCCAGCCTGACAGGGGGCATTAACACTGAAGCTTTCTTT.